Listed below are T cell receptor beta chains from one sample, sequenced in a study of cytomegalovirus exposure and HLA in healthy donors. The data were produced by immunoSEQ multiplex PCR, yet TCRdb's version contains in-frame clones alone and is incomplete. The sample lists about 120,000 clones, 77% occurring once. Sequenced material: PBMCs. These receptors were obtained from a man in his late teens or twenties in good health and CMV-seropositive. CDR3s include the opening cysteine and the closing phenylalanine or tryptophan. A D gene is named only where the DNA matches it firmly. Clone size, where shown, is once, few, many, or a class for clones that have expanded.

D: TRBD2; V: TRBV4-1; size: .; J: TRBJ2-5; DNA: TGCGCCAGCAGCCCCATTGGACTAGCGGGGGGGATAGAGACCCAGTACTTC; CDR3: CASSPIGLAGGIETQYF
D: .; V: TRBV4-1; size: .; J: TRBJ2-2; DNA: TGCGCCAGCAGGATGAGGCAGCCCACCGGGGAGCTGTTTTTT; CDR3: CASRMRQPTGELFF
D: TRBD2; V: TRBV4-1; size: .; J: TRBJ2-7; DNA: TGCGCCAGCAGGTCAGCGGGAGACGAGCAGTACTTC; CDR3: CASRSAGDEQYF
D: .; V: TRBV10-3; size: .; J: TRBJ2-5; DNA: TGTGCCATCAGGCCCGGGCCAGGGGTAGAGACCCAGTACTTC; CDR3: CAIRPGPGVETQYF
D: .; V: TRBV20-1; size: few; J: TRBJ1-1; DNA: TGCAGTGCTAGAGACCGCGTTGAAGCTTTCTTT; CDR3: CSARDRVEAFF
D: .; V: TRBV28; size: .; J: TRBJ2-7; DNA: TGTGCCAGCAGTTATCTAGCGTATAAAGCGTACGACTTC; CDR3: CASSYLAYKAYDF
D: .; V: TRBV11-3; size: .; J: TRBJ2-3; DNA: TGTGCCAGCAGCCTAAATGGGCTCTCCACAGATACGCAGTATTTT; CDR3: CASSLNGLSTDTQYF
D: TRBD1; V: TRBV7-9; size: .; J: TRBJ1-2; DNA: TGTGCCAGCAGCTGGGGTCGGGACAGGAAATATGGCTACACCTTC; CDR3: CASSWGRDRKYGYTF
D: TRBD1; V: TRBV4-1; size: .; J: TRBJ1-5; DNA: TGCGCCAGCAGCCAGGTCACTTCCAGGGGGCCTGAACAGCCCCAGCATTTT; CDR3: CASSQVTSRGPEQPQHF
D: TRBD1; V: TRBV4-1; size: .; J: TRBJ1-2; DNA: TGCGCCAGCAGCCAGGGGACAGGGGTCTCCTATGGCTACACCTTC; CDR3: CASSQGTGVSYGYTF
D: .; V: TRBV4-1; size: few; J: TRBJ1-5; DNA: TGCGCCAGCAGCCACGACGGGGGTTTTAGCAATCAGCCCCAGCATTTT; CDR3: CASSHDGGFSNQPQHF
D: TRBD2; V: TRBV14; size: .; J: TRBJ2-1; DNA: TGTGCCAGCAGCGCGCCCCAGCTAGGACTAGCTACGAGCGGGAATGAGCAGTTCTTC; CDR3: CASSAPQLGLATSGNEQFF
D: TRBD2; V: TRBV18; size: .; J: TRBJ2-7; DNA: TGTGCCAGCTCACCCTCGAGCGGGAGAGGATACGAGCAGTACTTC; CDR3: CASSPSSGRGYEQYF
D: .; V: TRBV5-1; size: .; J: TRBJ1-1; DNA: TGCGCCAGCAGCATGCTCCTGACAGGACCGAACACTGAAGCTTTCTTT; CDR3: CASSMLLTGPNTEAFF
D: TRBD1; V: TRBV28; size: few; J: TRBJ2-3; DNA: TGTGCCAGCAGTCGGGACAGACAAAACACAGATACGCAGTATTTT; CDR3: CASSRDRQNTDTQYF
D: .; V: TRBV29-1; size: .; J: TRBJ2-6; DNA: TGCAGCGCGCAGGCTTCTGGGGCCAACGTCCTGACTTTC; CDR3: CSAQASGANVLTF
D: TRBD1; V: TRBV11-1; size: .; J: TRBJ2-5; DNA: TGTGCCAGCAGCTCACAGGGGGCGCAGGAGACCCAGTACTTC; CDR3: CASSSQGAQETQYF
D: .; V: TRBV6-1; size: .; J: TRBJ2-7; DNA: TGTGCCAGCAGGGGCGACGGCACCACTTACGAGCAGTACTTC; CDR3: CASRGDGTTYEQYF
D: TRBD2; V: TRBV13; size: once; J: TRBJ2-3; DNA: TGTGCCAGCTCGACTAGCGGCACAGATACGCAGTATTTT; CDR3: CASSTSGTDTQYF
D: TRBD1; V: TRBV5-1; size: .; J: TRBJ2-7; DNA: TGCGCCAGCAGCTTGGGACCTCGGGGACAGGGGACCGACGAGCAGTACTTC; CDR3: CASSLGPRGQGTDEQYF
D: .; V: TRBV13; size: few; J: TRBJ1-1; DNA: TGTGCCAGCAGCTTCCGACAGTACACTGAAGCTTTCTTT; CDR3: CASSFRQYTEAFF
D: .; V: TRBV5-6; size: .; J: TRBJ2-7; DNA: TGTGCCAGCAGCTTCCGACTGGGCGAGCAGTACTTC; CDR3: CASSFRLGEQYF
D: .; V: TRBV7-8; size: .; J: TRBJ1-1; DNA: TGTGCCAGCAGCTTACTGTCCCAGGGAAACACTGAAGCTTTCTTT; CDR3: CASSLLSQGNTEAFF
D: .; V: TRBV27; size: .; J: TRBJ1-6; DNA: TGTGCCAGCAGTTTCGGACACCCAAATTCACCCCTCCACTTT; CDR3: CASSFGHPNSPLHF
D: TRBD1; V: TRBV9; size: once; J: TRBJ1-1; DNA: TGTGCCAGCAGCGCGGGACAGTTGAACACTGAAGCTTTCTTT; CDR3: CASSAGQLNTEAFF
D: .; V: TRBV2; size: few; J: TRBJ2-2; DNA: TGTGCCAGCAGAGAAGACAGCTATTACACCGGGGAGCTGTTTTTT; CDR3: CASREDSYYTGELFF
D: .; V: TRBV11-1; size: .; J: TRBJ2-7; DNA: TGTGCCAGCAGCTTAGCAGGGGCCTCCTACGAGCAGTACTTC; CDR3: CASSLAGASYEQYF
D: .; V: TRBV10-1; size: .; J: TRBJ2-3; DNA: TGCGCCAGCAGTGAGGGAGACCCTAGCACAGATACGCAGTATTTT; CDR3: CASSEGDPSTDTQYF
D: TRBD1; V: TRBV10-3; size: .; J: TRBJ1-1; DNA: TGTGCCATCAGTGAGCCAGGACAGGGGCCACCGAACACTGAAGCTTTCTTT; CDR3: CAISEPGQGPPNTEAFF
D: TRBD1; V: TRBV10-3; size: .; J: TRBJ2-5; DNA: TGTGCCATCAGTGAGGGGGACAGGGTTGGAGGGGAGACCCAGTACTTC; CDR3: CAISEGDRVGGETQYF
D: .; V: TRBV2; size: .; J: TRBJ2-2; DNA: TGTGCCAGCAGTGTCAGGAACACCGGGGAGCTGTTTTTT; CDR3: CASSVRNTGELFF
D: .; V: TRBV28; size: few; J: TRBJ1-2; DNA: TGTGCCAGCAGTTTAGGAGGCGGAAGCCTCTATGGCTACACCTTC; CDR3: CASSLGGGSLYGYTF
D: .; V: TRBV18; size: .; J: TRBJ1-1; DNA: TGTGCCAGCTCACCGGAGGCCAACACTGAAGCTTTCTTT; CDR3: CASSPEANTEAFF
D: TRBD2; V: TRBV11-3; size: .; J: TRBJ2-3; DNA: TGTGCCAGCAGCTCTGGGACTAGCGGGGCTAGCACAGATACGCAGTATTTT; CDR3: CASSSGTSGASTDTQYF
D: TRBD2; V: TRBV28; size: .; J: TRBJ2-5; DNA: TGTGCCAGCAGTTTCGGCTTGAGCGGGGGGGCCCGAGAGACCCAGTACTTC; CDR3: CASSFGLSGGARETQYF
D: .; V: TRBV6-5; size: .; J: TRBJ2-2; DNA: TGTGCCAGCAGTTATCAGGGCTCGAACACCGGGGAGCTGTTTTTT; CDR3: CASSYQGSNTGELFF
D: .; V: TRBV11-2; size: few; J: TRBJ1-6; DNA: TGTGCCAGCAGCCCCGGGGGGGGAAATTCACCCCTCCACTTT; CDR3: CASSPGGGNSPLHF
D: .; V: TRBV10-2; size: .; J: TRBJ1-2; DNA: TGCGCCAGCAGTGCATCGACATCATATGGCTACACCTTC; CDR3: CASSASTSYGYTF
D: .; V: TRBV11-1; size: .; J: TRBJ1-1; DNA: TGTGCCAGCAGCTTCGTAGAATCGGGCACTGAAGCTTTCTTT; CDR3: CASSFVESGTEAFF
D: .; V: TRBV7-7; size: .; J: TRBJ2-7; DNA: TGTGCTAGCAGCTTTACAGTCGGCTCCTACGAGCAGTACTTC; CDR3: CASSFTVGSYEQYF
D: TRBD1; V: TRBV5-4; size: .; J: TRBJ2-7; DNA: TGTGCCAGCAGCTTTAGGGGACAGGGGTCCGAGCAGTACTTC; CDR3: CASSFRGQGSEQYF
D: .; V: TRBV15; size: once; J: TRBJ1-1; DNA: TGTGCCACCAGCAGAGATCGCAGGGCCACTGAAGCTTTCTTT; CDR3: CATSRDRRATEAFF
D: .; V: TRBV7-9; size: once; J: TRBJ1-3; DNA: TGTGCCAGCAGCTTAGGGGCAGACCCCTCTGGAAACACCATATATTTT; CDR3: CASSLGADPSGNTIYF
D: TRBD2; V: TRBV9; size: .; J: TRBJ2-1; DNA: TGTGCCAGCAGCGGTAGCGGGCCCCACAATGAGCAGTTCTTC; CDR3: CASSGSGPHNEQFF
D: TRBD1; V: TRBV4-1; size: .; J: TRBJ1-1; DNA: TGCGCCAGCAGCCGAGACACGGGACAGGGTCCCACTGAAGCTTTCTTT; CDR3: CASSRDTGQGPTEAFF
D: .; V: TRBV30; size: .; J: TRBJ1-1; DNA: TGTGCCTGGAGTAGGGGCATGAACACTGAAGCTTTCTTT; CDR3: CAWSRGMNTEAFF
D: .; V: TRBV28; size: few; J: TRBJ1-1; DNA: TGTGCCAGCAGTTTTCGGGGAATCCCCCGGGTAGGCACTGAAGCTTTCTTT; CDR3: CASSFRGIPRVGTEAFF
D: .; V: TRBV15; size: .; J: TRBJ1-2; DNA: TGTGCCACCAGCAGAGATCTCGGAAGGGGAATGGGAAATGGCTACACCTTC; CDR3: CATSRDLGRGMGNGYTF
D: TRBD1; V: TRBV5-1; size: .; J: TRBJ2-1; DNA: TGCGCCAGCAGCTTGGAACAGGGGCCTCACAATGAGCAGTTCTTC; CDR3: CASSLEQGPHNEQFF
D: .; V: TRBV14; size: .; J: TRBJ1-2; DNA: TGTGCCAGCAGCTCCTACCTGACAGGAAACTATGGCTACACCTTC; CDR3: CASSSYLTGNYGYTF
D: TRBD1; V: TRBV11-2; size: .; J: TRBJ1-2; DNA: TGTGCCAGCAGCCCCGGACAGGTCTATGGCTACACCTTC; CDR3: CASSPGQVYGYTF
D: TRBD2; V: TRBV7-9; size: .; J: TRBJ2-1; DNA: TGTGCCAGCAGCCGTACTACTAGCGGGTTTGGGAATGAGCAGTTCTTC; CDR3: CASSRTTSGFGNEQFF
D: .; V: TRBV5-1; size: .; J: TRBJ2-7; DNA: TGCGCCAGCAGCTTGTTTACGGGGTTCGGGCAGTACTTC; CDR3: CASSLFTGFGQYF
D: .; V: TRBV6-6; size: .; J: TRBJ1-2; DNA: TGTGCCAGCTCTACGGCTGAGGACTATGGCTACACCTTC; CDR3: CASSTAEDYGYTF